This is a list of T cell receptor beta chains from one sample in a study of cytomegalovirus exposure and HLA in healthy donors. Here immunoSEQ multiplex PCR was the method, and the copy in TCRdb shows in-frame clones only, minus some. The repertoire holds about 100,000 clones, with 60% to 85% as singletons. Input material: PBMCs. The receptors stem from a man aged 50 to 60 in good health and CMV-seronegative. Each CDR3 is given with its conserved first and last residue. A D gene is named only where the DNA matches it firmly. Some rows have no size entry. The others give once, few or many, or a class for an expanded clone.

size | J | length | D | V | CDR3 | DNA
- | TRBJ2-4 | 15 | TRBD1 | TRBV7-2 | CASSLYRGRLNIQYF | TGTGCCAGCAGCTTATACAGGGGGCGCTTAAACATTCAGTACTTC
- | TRBJ1-4 | 13 | TRBD1 | TRBV19 | CASGTGVHEKLFF | TGTGCCAGTGGGACAGGGGTTCATGAAAAACTGTTTTTT
few | TRBJ2-3 | 14 | - | TRBV5-4 | CASSLRQNTDTQYF | TGTGCCAGCAGCTTGAGACAGAACACAGATACGCAGTATTTT
- | TRBJ2-1 | 17 | TRBD2 | TRBV6-1 | CASSVAYSGGDDNEQFF | TGTGCCAGCAGTGTTGCTTACAGCGGGGGGGATGACAATGAGCAGTTCTTC
- | TRBJ2-1 | 15 | TRBD2 | TRBV28 | CASTSGTSRSHEQFF | TGTGCCAGCACCTCTGGGACTAGCAGGTCGCATGAGCAGTTCTTC
- | TRBJ2-1 | 12 | - | TRBV10-1 | CASSPGVDEQFF | TGCGCCAGCAGTCCAGGGGTGGATGAGCAGTTCTTC
- | TRBJ1-1 | 11 | - | TRBV7-8 | CASSPLSEAFF | TGTGCCAGCAGCCCCCTGTCTGAAGCTTTCTTT
once | TRBJ2-1 | 17 | TRBD2 | TRBV5-1 | CASSAKLAGGSYNEQFF | TGCGCCAGCAGCGCGAAACTAGCGGGAGGTTCCTACAATGAGCAGTTCTTC
- | TRBJ2-1 | 13 | - | TRBV7-2 | CASSPAGRDEQFF | TGTGCCAGCAGCCCAGCGGGTAGGGATGAGCAGTTCTTC
- | TRBJ1-2 | 13 | - | TRBV6-1 | CASIDAQGYGYTF | TGTGCCAGCATTGATGCCCAGGGCTATGGCTACACCTTC
- | TRBJ2-7 | 11 | - | TRBV29-1 | CSVRQAYEQYF | TGCAGCGTCAGACAGGCCTACGAGCAGTACTTC
- | TRBJ1-5 | 15 | TRBD1 | TRBV7-9 | CASSSTGGVNQPQHF | TGTGCCAGCAGCTCCACAGGGGGAGTGAATCAGCCCCAGCATTTT
- | TRBJ2-1 | 18 | TRBD1 | TRBV5-1 | CASSLVDRADGGYNEQFF | TGCGCCAGCAGCTTGGTAGACAGGGCCGACGGAGGCTACAATGAGCAGTTCTTC
- | TRBJ1-4 | 14 | - | TRBV29-1 | CSVTERSSGEKLFF | TGCAGCGTTACCGAAAGGTCTAGTGGTGAAAAACTGTTTTTT
- | TRBJ1-6 | 15 | - | TRBV10-3 | CAISESSSYNSPLHF | TGTGCCATCAGTGAATCGAGCTCCTATAATTCACCCCTCCACTTT
few | TRBJ2-7 | 13 | TRBD1 | TRBV6-1 | CASRDRGLYEQYF | TGTGCCAGCCGGGACAGGGGGCTATACGAGCAGTACTTC
- | TRBJ1-5 | 15 | - | TRBV28 | CASSPTGFGNQPQHF | TGTGCCAGCAGCCCTACAGGGTTCGGCAATCAGCCCCAGCATTTT
- | TRBJ2-1 | 14 | - | TRBV6-4 | CASSERGSYNEQFF | TGTGCCAGCAGTGAAAGAGGCTCCTACAATGAGCAGTTCTTC
- | TRBJ2-5 | 14 | TRBD2 | TRBV7-2 | CASSSGGRRETQYF | TGTGCCAGCAGCTCGGGAGGAAGGCGAGAGACCCAGTACTTC
few | TRBJ2-1 | 15 | TRBD2 | TRBV29-1 | CSVEVTSGPYNEQFF | TGCAGCGTTGAAGTGACTAGCGGTCCCTACAATGAGCAGTTCTTC
- | TRBJ2-2 | 18 | TRBD2 | TRBV10-3 | CAISALAGVLEGTGELFF | TGTGCCATCAGCGCACTAGCGGGAGTGTTGGAAGGCACCGGGGAGCTGTTTTTT
few | TRBJ1-1 | 16 | - | TRBV5-1 | CASSLDPQGMNTEAFF | TGCGCCAGCAGCTTGGACCCTCAGGGAATGAACACTGAAGCTTTCTTT
- | TRBJ2-2 | 13 | - | TRBV7-2 | CASSLGATGELFF | TGTGCCAGCAGCTTAGGGGCCACCGGGGAGCTGTTTTTT
- | TRBJ1-3 | 15 | - | TRBV30 | CAANTGQYSGNTIYF | TGTGCTGCCAACACAGGACAATACTCTGGAAACACCATATATTTT
few | TRBJ2-1 | 16 | - | TRBV7-4 | CASSFISTPSYNEQFF | TGTGCCAGCAGCTTCATCTCTACCCCATCCTACAATGAGCAGTTCTTC
- | TRBJ1-1 | 15 | - | TRBV2 | CASVGDRLEYRAAFF | TGTGCCAGCGTTGGTGACAGGTTGGAATACCGCGCAGCTTTCTTT
- | TRBJ2-2 | 13 | TRBD1 | TRBV6-1 | CASRGDSTGELFF | TGTGCCAGCAGGGGGGACAGCACCGGGGAGCTGTTTTTT
- | TRBJ1-4 | 13 | - | TRBV18 | CASSSGQNEKLFF | TGTGCCAGCTCATCCGGACAGAATGAAAAACTGTTTTTT
once | TRBJ2-4 | 16 | - | TRBV5-1 | CASSLAIRTEKNIQYF | TGCGCCAGCAGCCTTGCAATACGGACAGAGAAAAACATTCAGTACTTC
few | TRBJ2-5 | 14 | - | TRBV9 | CASSAYLGEETQYF | TGTGCCAGCAGTGCTTATTTGGGAGAAGAGACCCAGTACTTC
- | TRBJ2-6 | 16 | TRBD2 | TRBV15 | CATSTGGASGANVLTF | TGTGCCACCAGCACCGGGGGGGCCTCTGGGGCCAACGTCCTGACTTTC
- | TRBJ2-2 | 13 | TRBD2 | TRBV6-5 | CASSLGGAGELFF | TGTGCCAGCTCCCTGGGGGGGGCCGGGGAGCTGTTTTTT
- | TRBJ2-7 | 15 | - | TRBV11-1 | CASSRGGHWDYEQYF | TGTGCCAGCAGCCGCGGAGGGCATTGGGACTACGAGCAGTACTTC
few | TRBJ1-3 | 14 | - | TRBV5-6 | CASSLAGSGNTIYF | TGTGCCAGCAGCTTGGCAGGCTCTGGAAACACCATATATTTT
- | TRBJ2-7 | 20 | - | TRBV19 | CASSLKGPGRESAIGYEQYF | TGTGCCAGTAGTCTCAAGGGCCCGGGTAGGGAGTCCGCAATTGGGTACGAGCAGTACTTC
- | TRBJ2-2 | 15 | - | TRBV7-2 | CASSRTVTNTGELFF | TGTGCCAGCAGTAGGACAGTTACGAACACCGGGGAGCTGTTTTTT
once | TRBJ2-3 | 16 | - | TRBV9 | CASSGGLGKAVDTQYF | TGTGCCAGCAGCGGTGGCCTTGGGAAAGCGGTAGATACGCAGTATTTT